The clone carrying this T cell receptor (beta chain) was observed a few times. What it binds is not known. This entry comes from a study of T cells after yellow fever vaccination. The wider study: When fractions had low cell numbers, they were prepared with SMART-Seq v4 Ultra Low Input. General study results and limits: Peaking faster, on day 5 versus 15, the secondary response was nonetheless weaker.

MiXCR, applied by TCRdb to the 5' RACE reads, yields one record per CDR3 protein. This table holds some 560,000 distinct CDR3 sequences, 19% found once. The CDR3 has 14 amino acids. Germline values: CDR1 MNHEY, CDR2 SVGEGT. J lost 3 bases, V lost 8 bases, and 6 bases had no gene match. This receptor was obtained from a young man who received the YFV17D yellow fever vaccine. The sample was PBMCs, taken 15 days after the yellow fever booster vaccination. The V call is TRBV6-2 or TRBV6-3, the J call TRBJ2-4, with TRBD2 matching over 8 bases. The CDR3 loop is CASEAGEDKNIQYF. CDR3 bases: TGTGCCAGCGAAGCGGGAGAGGACAAAAACATTCAGTACTTC.